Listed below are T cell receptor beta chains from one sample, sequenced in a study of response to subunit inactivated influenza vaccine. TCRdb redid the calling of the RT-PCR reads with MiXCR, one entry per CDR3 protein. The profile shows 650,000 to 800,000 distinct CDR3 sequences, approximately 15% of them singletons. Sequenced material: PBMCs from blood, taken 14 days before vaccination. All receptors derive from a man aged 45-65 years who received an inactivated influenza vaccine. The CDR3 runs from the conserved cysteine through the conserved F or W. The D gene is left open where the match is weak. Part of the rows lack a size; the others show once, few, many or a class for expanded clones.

CASSQEGTPLHF,TGTGCCAGCAGCCAAGAAGGAACACCCCTCCACTTT,.,TRBJ1-6,12,TRBV3-1,few
CASSSRQGRLTQYF,TGTGCCAGCAGCTCTAGACAGGGGAGGTTGACGCAGTATTTT,TRBD1,TRBJ2-3,14,TRBV7-2,few
CASSELSAGPNEQSF,TGTGCCAGCAGTGAACTTTCTGCAGGGCCCAATGAGCAGTCCTTC,.,TRBJ2-1,15,TRBV6-1,.
CAISDVAGVDEQFF,TGTGCCATCAGTGATGTCGCGGGAGTGGATGAGCAGTTCTTC,TRBD2,TRBJ2-1,14,TRBV10-3,few
CASSQGGLDTQYF,TGTGCCAGCAGCCAGGGGGGCCTGGATACGCAGTATTTT,.,TRBJ2-3,13,TRBV4-2,few
CASSYIMGTEAFF,TGTGCCAGCAGTTACATAATGGGGACTGAAGCTTTCTTT,.,TRBJ1-1,13,TRBV6-2/TRBV6-3,few
CASSLTSSGGYEQYF,TGTGCCAGCAGTTTAACTTCTAGCGGTGGTTACGAGCAGTACTTC,TRBD2,TRBJ2-7,15,TRBV12-3/TRBV12-4,many
CASETGTTTGELFF,TGCGCCAGCGAAACCGGGACAACCACCGGGGAGCTGTTTTTT,.,TRBJ2-2,14,TRBV4-1,.
CASSLVVASTGDTQYF,TGCGCCAGCAGCTTGGTTGTGGCTAGCACAGGAGATACGCAGTATTTT,.,TRBJ2-3,16,TRBV5-1,few
CSASLGQRGEQYF,TGCAGTGCTAGTCTAGGCCAGAGAGGGGAGCAGTACTTC,.,TRBJ2-7,13,TRBV20-1,few
CASSLASGGSGKTQYF,TGCGCCAGCAGCTTGGCGAGTGGCGGGAGTGGAAAGACCCAGTACTTC,TRBD2,TRBJ2-5,16,TRBV5-1,.
CASSHGETQYF,TGTGCCAGCAGCCATGGAGAGACCCAGTACTTC,.,TRBJ2-5,11,TRBV14,many
CASSVIQDVSYEQYF,TGTGCCAGCAGTGTAATACAGGACGTCTCCTACGAGCAGTACTTC,.,TRBJ2-7,15,TRBV2,few
CASSPLGVRNTEAFF,TGTGCCAGCAGTCCTCTAGGGGTGAGGAACACTGAAGCTTTCTTT,.,TRBJ1-1,15,TRBV12-3/TRBV12-4,few
CASSLGPRITQETQYF,TGTGCCAGCAGCTTAGGGCCAAGGATAACCCAAGAGACCCAGTACTTC,.,TRBJ2-5,16,TRBV11-2,.
CSGHGGGTDTQYF,TGCAGTGGGCATGGGGGGGGCACAGATACGCAGTATTTT,TRBD2,TRBJ2-3,13,TRBV20-1,.
CASRGQGDYSTKNIQYF,TGTGCCAGCAGAGGACAGGGGGATTATTCGACCAAAAACATTCAGTACTTC,TRBD1,TRBJ2-4,17,TRBV6-2/TRBV6-3,.
CASSYKPTGGYEQYF,TGTGCCAGCAGTTACAAGCCGACAGGGGGCTACGAGCAGTACTTC,TRBD1,TRBJ2-7,15,TRBV6-2/TRBV6-3,.
CSARSANTEQYF,TGCAGTGCTAGATCGGCAAATACGGAGCAGTACTTC,.,TRBJ2-7,12,TRBV20-1,few
CASSTSGGSDTGELFF,TGCGCCAGCAGCACATCCGGCGGGAGCGACACCGGGGAGCTGTTTTTT,TRBD2,TRBJ2-2,16,TRBV5-1,many
CASYRGQRGGLNEQFF,TGTGCCAGTTACAGGGGTCAGCGGGGGGGCCTCAATGAGCAGTTCTTC,TRBD2,TRBJ2-1,16,TRBV6-2/TRBV6-3,many
CASSRGQGVAGDLFF,TGTGCCAGCAGCCGCGGACAGGGCGTTGCCGGGGATCTGTTTTTT,TRBD1,TRBJ2-2,15,TRBV7-2,.
CASSILPVQGAYEQYF,TGTGCCAGCAGTATCTTGCCGGTACAGGGGGCCTACGAGCAGTACTTC,TRBD1,TRBJ2-7,16,TRBV6-1,.
CASSPPSSGRKTQYF,TGTGCCAGCAGCCCCCCTTCTAGCGGGAGGAAGACCCAGTACTTC,TRBD2,TRBJ2-5,15,TRBV6-1,few
CASSVLAGGSSTDTQYF,TGTGCCAGCAGCGTTCTAGCGGGAGGTTCTAGCACAGATACGCAGTATTTT,TRBD2,TRBJ2-3,17,TRBV4-2,many
CASSPRQGAYNEQFF,TGTGCCAGCAGTCCCCGACAGGGGGCCTACAATGAGCAGTTCTTC,TRBD1,TRBJ2-1,15,TRBV12-3/TRBV12-4,many
CSARLAGQLTDTQYF,TGCAGTGCTAGACTAGCGGGACAGCTGACAGATACGCAGTATTTT,TRBD2,TRBJ2-3,15,TRBV20-1,few
CASSPGLAGVEQYF,TGTGCCAGCAGTCCGGGACTAGCGGGGGTTGAGCAGTACTTC,TRBD2,TRBJ2-7,14,TRBV12-3/TRBV12-4,many
CASSQFDAGYGYTF,TGCGCCAGCAGCCAATTTGACGCAGGGTATGGCTACACCTTC,.,TRBJ1-2,14,TRBV4-3,.
CATSRAGGGKNIQYF,TGTGCCACCAGCAGAGCTGGGGGAGGCAAAAACATTCAGTACTTC,.,TRBJ2-4,15,TRBV15,.
CASSVREGGEQYF,TGCGCCAGCAGCGTCCGGGAGGGAGGCGAGCAGTACTTC,TRBD2,TRBJ2-7,13,TRBV5-1,.
CASRRQGVGPGANVLTF,TGTGCCAGCCGAAGACAGGGGGTAGGGCCTGGGGCCAACGTCCTGACTTTC,TRBD1,TRBJ2-6,17,TRBV6-1,few
CASSLPASSYNEQFF,TGTGCCAGCAGCCTCCCGGCGAGCTCCTACAATGAGCAGTTCTTC,.,TRBJ2-1,15,TRBV4-2,few
CASTLGLAGGQETQYF,TGTGCCAGCACCCTAGGACTAGCGGGGGGCCAAGAGACCCAGTACTTC,TRBD2,TRBJ2-5,16,TRBV28,.
CASSLGSGQSLKAFF,TGTGCCAGCAGTTTGGGGTCGGGGCAGTCTCTTAAAGCTTTCTTT,.,TRBJ1-1,15,TRBV12-3/TRBV12-4,.
CASSRELYGYTF,TGTGCCAGCAGCCGGGAGCTCTATGGCTACACCTTC,.,TRBJ1-2,12,TRBV12-3/TRBV12-4,few
CASSTLAGGPSDEQFF,TGTGCCAGCAGCACCCTAGCGGGAGGGCCTAGTGATGAGCAGTTCTTC,TRBD2,TRBJ2-1,16,TRBV7-9,few
CASSPRVYNEQFF,TGTGCCAGCAGTCCCAGGGTATACAATGAGCAGTTCTTC,.,TRBJ2-1,13,TRBV7-8,.
CASSEPEPRSYEQYF,TGTGCCAGCAGTGAACCGGAGCCGAGGTCGTACGAGCAGTACTTC,.,TRBJ2-7,15,TRBV25-1,few
CASSLVLGDSPLHF,TGCGCCAGCAGCTTGGTTTTGGGCGATTCACCCCTCCACTTT,.,TRBJ1-6,14,TRBV5-1,few
CASSLTLTGDDYEQYF,TGCGCCAGCAGCCTCACACTTACAGGGGATGACTACGAGCAGTACTTC,TRBD1,TRBJ2-7,16,TRBV4-3,few
CASSDISGELFF,TGTGCCAGCAGCGATATCTCGGGGGAGCTGTTTTTT,.,TRBJ2-2,12,TRBV12-3/TRBV12-4,.
CSVVGQENYGYTF,TGCAGCGTTGTTGGACAGGAGAACTATGGCTACACCTTC,TRBD1,TRBJ1-2,13,TRBV29-1,.
CASSLNRLDNEQFF,TGTGCCAGCAGCCTCAATCGACTAGACAATGAGCAGTTCTTC,.,TRBJ2-1,14,TRBV12-3/TRBV12-4,.
CASKNAGQETQYF,TGTGCCTCAAAAAATGCTGGGCAAGAGACCCAGTACTTC,.,TRBJ2-5,13,TRBV10-3,many
CASSTDGGSSYEQYF,TGTGCCAGCAGCACAGACGGGGGTAGCTCCTACGAGCAGTACTTC,.,TRBJ2-7,15,TRBV7-2,.
CASTQRRGLAGQEISYEQYF,TGTGCCAGTACTCAACGGAGGGGACTAGCGGGGCAGGAGATCTCCTACGAGCAGTACTTC,TRBD2,TRBJ2-7,20,TRBV28,once
CASSQGGHGYTF,TGTGCCAGCAGCCAAGGTGGGCATGGCTACACCTTC,.,TRBJ1-2,12,TRBV3-1,.
CASSLAYEQFF,TGTGCCAGCAGCTTAGCATATGAGCAGTTCTTC,.,TRBJ2-1,11,TRBV7-8,many
CASSPGTQSQETQYF,TGCGCCAGCAGCCCAGGGACACAGAGCCAAGAGACCCAGTACTTC,.,TRBJ2-5,15,TRBV5-1,few